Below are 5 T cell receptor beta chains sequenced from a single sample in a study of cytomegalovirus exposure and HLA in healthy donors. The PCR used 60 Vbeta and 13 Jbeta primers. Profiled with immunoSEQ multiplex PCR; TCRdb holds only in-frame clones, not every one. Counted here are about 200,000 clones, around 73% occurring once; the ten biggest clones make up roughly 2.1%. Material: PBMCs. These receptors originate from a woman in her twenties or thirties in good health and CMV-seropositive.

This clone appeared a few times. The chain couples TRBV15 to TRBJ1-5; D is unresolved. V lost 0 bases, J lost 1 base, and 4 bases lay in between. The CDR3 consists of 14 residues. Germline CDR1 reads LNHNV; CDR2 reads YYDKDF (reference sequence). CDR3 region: CATSRDMSNQPQHF. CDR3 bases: TGTGCCACCAGCAGAGATATGAGCAATCAGCCCCAGCATTTT.

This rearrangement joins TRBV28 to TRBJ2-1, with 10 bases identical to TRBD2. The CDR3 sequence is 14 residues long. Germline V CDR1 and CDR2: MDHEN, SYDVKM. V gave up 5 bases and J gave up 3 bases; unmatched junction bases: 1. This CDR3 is CASSLAGVYNEQFF. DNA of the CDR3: TGTGCCAGCAGTCTAGCGGGAGTCTACAATGAGCAGTTCTTC.

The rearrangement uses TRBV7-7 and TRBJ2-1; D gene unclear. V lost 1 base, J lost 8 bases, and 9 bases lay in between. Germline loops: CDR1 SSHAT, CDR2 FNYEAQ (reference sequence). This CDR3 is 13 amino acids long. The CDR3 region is CASSLVVGDEQFF. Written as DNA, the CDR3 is TGTGCCAGCAGCTTAGTAGTGGGCGATGAGCAGTTCTTC.

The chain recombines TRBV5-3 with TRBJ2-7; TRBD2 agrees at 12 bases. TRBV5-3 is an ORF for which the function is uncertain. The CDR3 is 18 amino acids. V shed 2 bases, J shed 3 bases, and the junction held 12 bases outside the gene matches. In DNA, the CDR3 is TGTGCCAGAAGCTTTGTTGCCTGGACTAGCGGGGCGAGCTACGAGCAGTACTTC. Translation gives CARSFVAWTSGASYEQYF.

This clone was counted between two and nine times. The chain's CDR3 is CASSNGQESTDTQYF. CDR3 in DNA: TGTGCCAGCAGCAACGGACAGGAGAGCACAGATACGCAGTATTTT. The chain has TRBV6-4 and TRBJ2-3; the match to TRBD1 covers 7 bases. The V gene's germline CDR1 is MRHNA and CDR2 SNTAGT. The CDR3 is 15 residues long. Losses at the gene ends were 6 bases for V and 0 bases for J; bases not matched to a gene: 6.